This T cell receptor (beta chain) was identified during a study of OX40 agonist ivuxolimab in advanced cancers. Study information: Checkpoint inhibitors had been given previously to around 38% of patients.

As for this clone: Antigen: not known.

Libraries were prepared by immunoSEQ multiplex PCR; TCRdb keeps only in-frame clonotypes and omits some of them. The repertoire holds more than 10,000 clones, around four fifths seen once, with about 21% in the top ten. V dropped 3 bases and J dropped 3; count of bases not matched to a gene: 10. The length of the CDR3 is 17 residues. Germline loops: CDR1 LGHNA, CDR2 YSLEER. Study-level findings and limits: Researchers did not establish what antigens the expanded peripheral T cells target.

The chain uses TRBV4-3 and TRBJ2-3; TRBD2 agrees at 9 bases. Sequencing was performed on CD4+ or CD8+ T cells sorted from blood, taken in a trial of the OX40 agonist ivuxolimab. This TCR came from an adult with an advanced solid tumor such as melanoma, head and neck, liver or kidney cancer. CDR3 region: CASSQIIAGEGTDTQYF. The CDR3, as DNA: TGCGCCAGCAGCCAGATCATAGCGGGGGAGGGGACAGATACGCAGTATTTT.